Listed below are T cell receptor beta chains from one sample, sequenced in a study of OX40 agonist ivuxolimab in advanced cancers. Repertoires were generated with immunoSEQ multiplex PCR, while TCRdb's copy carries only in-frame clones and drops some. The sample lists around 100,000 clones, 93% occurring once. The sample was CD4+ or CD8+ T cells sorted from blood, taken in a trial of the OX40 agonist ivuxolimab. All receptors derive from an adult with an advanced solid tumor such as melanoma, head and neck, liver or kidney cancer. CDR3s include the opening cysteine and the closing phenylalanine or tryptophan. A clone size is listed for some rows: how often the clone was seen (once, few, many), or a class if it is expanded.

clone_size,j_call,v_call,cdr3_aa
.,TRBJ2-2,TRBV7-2,CASSLSAIRELFF
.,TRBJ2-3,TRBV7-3,CASSLTPSGSTDTQYF
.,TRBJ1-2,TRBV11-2,CASSSRNNYGYTF
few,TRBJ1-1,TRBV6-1,CASSEAMNTEAFF
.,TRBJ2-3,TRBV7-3,CASSSRVGPDTQYF
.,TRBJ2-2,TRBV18,CASSPFSNTGELFF
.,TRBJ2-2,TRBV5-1,CASSLPGLAGVAGELFF
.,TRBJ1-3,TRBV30,CAWSVVKGGTGNTIYF
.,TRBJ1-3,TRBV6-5,CASSYSLGYGNTIYF
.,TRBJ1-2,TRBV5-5,CASSLVPHQGYTF
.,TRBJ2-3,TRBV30,CAWSSAGGPSYTQYF
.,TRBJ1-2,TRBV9,CASSAAPRGGGYGYTF
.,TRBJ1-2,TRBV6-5,CASSYLDRGSDGYTF
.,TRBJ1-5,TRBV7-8,CASSLATFGTDQPQHF
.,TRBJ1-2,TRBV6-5,CASSAGQATYGYTF
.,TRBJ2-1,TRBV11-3,CASRKTGSYNEQFF
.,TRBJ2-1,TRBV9,CASSVASGGDNEQFF
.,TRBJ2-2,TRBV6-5,CASSLLPGQTTGELFF
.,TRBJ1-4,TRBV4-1,CASSQDTAGFFNEKLFF
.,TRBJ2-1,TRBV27,CASSSTGAYNEQFF
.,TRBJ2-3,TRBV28,CASSPQTSGGFTDTQYF
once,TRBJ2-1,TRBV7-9,CASTLGQGSSYNEQFF
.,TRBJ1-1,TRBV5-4,CASSPDRVTEAFF
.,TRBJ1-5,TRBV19,CASQLSNQPQHF
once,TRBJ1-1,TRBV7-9,CASSAHQVRAFF
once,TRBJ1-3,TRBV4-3,CASSPRGPGSGNTIYF
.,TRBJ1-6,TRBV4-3,CASSQESGLGNSPLHF
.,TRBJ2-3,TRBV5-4,CASTRGGSSTDTQYF
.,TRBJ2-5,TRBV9,CASSAWGGGQETQYF
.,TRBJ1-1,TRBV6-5,CASRRRTEAFF
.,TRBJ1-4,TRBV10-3,CAISELGEEKLFF
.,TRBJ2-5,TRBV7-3,CASSLDPQETQYF
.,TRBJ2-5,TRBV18,CASSPDQETQYF
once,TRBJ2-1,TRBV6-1,CASSRTSTMYNEQFF
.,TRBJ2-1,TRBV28,CASSLSSSVGNDEQFF
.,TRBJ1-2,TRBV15,CATSPTRTGEYGYTF
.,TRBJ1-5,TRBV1,CTIRDRGPYSNQPQHF
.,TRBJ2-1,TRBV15,CATSREREGNEQFF
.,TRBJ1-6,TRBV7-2,CATRQGARSLHF
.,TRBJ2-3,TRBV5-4,CASSNTDTQYF
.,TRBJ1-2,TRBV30,CAWRDDRVRYGYTF
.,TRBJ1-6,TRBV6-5,CASSLWGPNSPLHF
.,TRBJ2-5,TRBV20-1,CSAIRGAAQYF
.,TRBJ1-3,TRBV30,CAWRVGVRKAIYF
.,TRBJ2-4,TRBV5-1,CASSLGLGKNIQYF
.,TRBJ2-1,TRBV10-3,CAISESGTSDGEQFF
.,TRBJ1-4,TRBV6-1,CASSARRHEKLFF
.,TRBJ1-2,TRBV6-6,CATAAGSRYGYTF
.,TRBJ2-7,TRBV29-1,CSVEDHGFRQYF
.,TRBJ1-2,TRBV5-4,CASSLLGRRGWDYGYTF
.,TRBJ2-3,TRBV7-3,CASSRTGITDTQYF
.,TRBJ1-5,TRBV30,CAWSVRGNQPQHF
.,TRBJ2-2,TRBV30,CAWSRYTGELFF
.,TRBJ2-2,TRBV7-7,CASSLDGRGTGELFF